The source of this T cell receptor beta chain is a study of blood T cell repertoires in COVID-19. Study overall: Specimens from acute and convalescent COVID-19 originated in the United States, Italy and Spain. T cells, B-cell-depleted T cells, or PBMCs provided the cDNA or gDNA that served as material.

Original handling: Quantification of nucleated cells was approximated via reference gene primer amplification. Libraries were prepared by immunoSEQ multiplex PCR; TCRdb keeps only in-frame clonotypes and omits some of them. That table is the source of V, J and clone size, and D and trimming were worked out from the DNA. The table has roughly 150,000 clones, 75% to 90% seen once. Between the trimmed V and J ends, which lost 1 base and 5 bases, there was a span of 8 bases. The CDR3 length is 13 residues. CDR1 LGHNT and CDR2 FRNRAP come from the germline V gene. This receptor was obtained from a woman aged 55-69 years with active COVID-19. The chain joins TRBV12-5 to TRBJ2-5, with D maybe TRBD2 (6 bases). The sequenced material came from peripheral blood. DNA of the CDR3: TGTGCTAGTGGTTTGGGACTAGTGGAGACCCAGTACTTC. Its translation: CASGLGLVETQYF. The full variable domain, with the rest looked up from reference TRBV12-5 and TRBJ2-5, is DARVTQTPRHKVTEMGQEVTMRCQPILGHNTVFWYRQTMMQGLELLAYFRNRAPLDDSGMPKDRFSAEMPDATLATLKIQPSEPRDSAVYFCASGLGLVETQYFGPGTRLLVL.